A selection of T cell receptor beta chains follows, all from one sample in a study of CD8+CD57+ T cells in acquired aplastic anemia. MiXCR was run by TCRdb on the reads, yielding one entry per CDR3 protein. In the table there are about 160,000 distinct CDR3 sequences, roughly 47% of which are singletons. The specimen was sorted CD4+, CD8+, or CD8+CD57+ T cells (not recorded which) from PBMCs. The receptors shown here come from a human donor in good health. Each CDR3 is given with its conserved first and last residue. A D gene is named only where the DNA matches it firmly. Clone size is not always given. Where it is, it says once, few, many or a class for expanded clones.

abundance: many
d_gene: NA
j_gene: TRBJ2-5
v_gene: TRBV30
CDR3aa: CAWNTQVGETQYF
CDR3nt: TGTGCCTGGAACACTCAAGTTGGAGAGACCCAGTACTTC

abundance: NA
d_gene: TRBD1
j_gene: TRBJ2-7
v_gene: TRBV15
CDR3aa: CATSRDIRTGEQYF
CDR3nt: TGTGCCACCAGCAGAGACATACGGACAGGAGAGCAGTACTTC

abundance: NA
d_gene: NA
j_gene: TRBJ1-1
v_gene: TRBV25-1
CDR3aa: CASSEFAGYDTEAFF
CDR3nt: TGTGCCAGCAGTGAGTTTGCAGGGTACGACACTGAAGCTTTCTTT

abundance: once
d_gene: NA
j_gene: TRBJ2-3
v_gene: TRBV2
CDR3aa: CATSPGREWADTQYF
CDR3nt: TGTGCCACCTCGCCAGGCAGGGAGTGGGCAGATACGCAGTATTTT

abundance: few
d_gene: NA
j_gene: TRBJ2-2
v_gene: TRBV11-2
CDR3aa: CASSPDSPLGAGELFF
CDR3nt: TGTGCCAGCAGCCCCGACAGCCCCCTCGGGGCCGGGGAGCTGTTTTTT

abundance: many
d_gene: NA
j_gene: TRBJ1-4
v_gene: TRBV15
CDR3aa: CATSRQQSNEKLFF
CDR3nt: TGTGCCACCAGCAGACAGCAATCTAATGAAAAACTGTTTTTT

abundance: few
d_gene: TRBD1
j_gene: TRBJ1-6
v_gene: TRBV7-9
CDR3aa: CASSSPGQGNSPLHF
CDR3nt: TGTGCCAGCAGCTCCCCTGGACAGGGAAATTCACCCCTCCACTTT

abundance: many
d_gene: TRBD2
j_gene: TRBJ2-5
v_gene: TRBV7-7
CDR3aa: CASSLRSSGGRGETQYF
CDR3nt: TGTGCCAGCAGCTTAAGGTCTAGCGGGGGCCGGGGAGAGACCCAGTACTTC

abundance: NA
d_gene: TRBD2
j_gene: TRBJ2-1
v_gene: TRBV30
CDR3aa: CAWTPGGPSEQFF
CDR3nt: TGTGCCTGGACCCCGGGGGGGCCGAGTGAGCAGTTCTTC

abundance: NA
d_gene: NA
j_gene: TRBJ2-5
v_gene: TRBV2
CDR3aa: CASREGQSQETQYF
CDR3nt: TGTGCCAGCAGGGAAGGACAGTCTCAAGAGACCCAGTACTTC

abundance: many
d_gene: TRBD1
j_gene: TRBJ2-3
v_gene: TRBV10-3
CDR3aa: CAISESSTGGTDTQYF
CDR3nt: TGTGCCATCAGTGAGTCCTCGACAGGGGGCACAGATACGCAGTATTTT

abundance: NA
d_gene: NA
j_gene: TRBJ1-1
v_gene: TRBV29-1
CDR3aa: CSARGMNTEAFF
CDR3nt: TGCAGCGCCCGAGGAATGAACACTGAAGCTTTCTTT

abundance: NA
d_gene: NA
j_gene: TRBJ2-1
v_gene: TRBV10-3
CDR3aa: CAISSGTVYNEQFF
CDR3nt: TGTGCCATCAGTTCCGGGACTGTATACAATGAGCAGTTCTTC

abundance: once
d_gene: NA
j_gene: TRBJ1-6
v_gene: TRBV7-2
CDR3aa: CASSPSPPDSPLHF
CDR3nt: TGTGCCAGCAGCCCATCCCCCCCGGACTCACCCCTCCACTTT

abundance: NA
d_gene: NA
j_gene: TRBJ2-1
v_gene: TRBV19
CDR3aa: CASSIGSEQFF
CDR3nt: TGTGCCAGTAGTATCGGGTCGGAGCAGTTCTTC

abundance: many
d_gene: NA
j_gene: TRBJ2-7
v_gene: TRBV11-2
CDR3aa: CASSLVGGTYEQYF
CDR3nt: TGTGCCAGCAGCTTAGTTGGCGGAACCTACGAGCAGTACTTC

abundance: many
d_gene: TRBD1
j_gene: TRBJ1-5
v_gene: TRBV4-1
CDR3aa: CASSQALRQGANQPQHF
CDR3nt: TGCGCCAGCAGCCAAGCCCTTCGACAGGGCGCGAATCAGCCCCAGCATTTT

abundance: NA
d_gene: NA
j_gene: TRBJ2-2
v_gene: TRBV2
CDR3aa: CASKGQLGVGELFF
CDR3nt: TGTGCCAGCAAGGGGCAGCTTGGGGTCGGGGAGCTGTTTTTT

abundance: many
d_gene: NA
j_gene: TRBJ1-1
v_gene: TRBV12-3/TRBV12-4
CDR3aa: CASSFSAMNTEAFF
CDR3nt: TGTGCCAGCAGTTTTTCAGCCATGAACACTGAAGCTTTCTTT

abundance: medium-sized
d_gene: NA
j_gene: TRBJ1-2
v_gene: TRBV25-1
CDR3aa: CASSEWGRETELGYTF
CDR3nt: TGTGCCAGCAGTGAATGGGGGCGGGAGACAGAACTCGGCTACACCTTC

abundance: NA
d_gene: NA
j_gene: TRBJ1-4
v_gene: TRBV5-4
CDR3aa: CASSLSQAEELFF
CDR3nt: TGTGCCAGCAGCTTGTCACAGGCGGAAGAACTGTTTTTT

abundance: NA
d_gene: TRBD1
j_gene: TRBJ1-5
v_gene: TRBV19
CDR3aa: CASRDREDQPQHF
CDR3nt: TGTGCCAGCCGGGACAGGGAAGATCAGCCCCAGCATTTT

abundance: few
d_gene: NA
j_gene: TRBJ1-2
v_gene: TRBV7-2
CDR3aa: CASSPDGYTF
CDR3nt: TGTGCCAGCAGCCCCGACGGCTACACCTTC

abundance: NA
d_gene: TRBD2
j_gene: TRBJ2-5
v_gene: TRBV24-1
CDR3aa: CATSASGRETQYF
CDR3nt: TGTGCCACCAGTGCTAGCGGGAGGGAGACCCAGTACTTC

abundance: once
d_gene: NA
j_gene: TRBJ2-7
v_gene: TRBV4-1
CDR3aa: CASSQDPGTSYEQYF
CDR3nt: TGTGCCAGCAGCCAAGATCCCGGGACTTCCTACGAGCAGTACTTC

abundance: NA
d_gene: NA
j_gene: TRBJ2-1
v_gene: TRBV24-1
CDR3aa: CATSDFDDNEQFF
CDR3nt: TGTGCCACCAGTGATTTTGATGACAATGAGCAGTTCTTC

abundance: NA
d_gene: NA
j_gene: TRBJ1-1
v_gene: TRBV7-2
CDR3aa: CASSLGLVTEAFF
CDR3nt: TGTGCCAGCAGCTTGGGACTGGTCACTGAAGCTTTCTTT

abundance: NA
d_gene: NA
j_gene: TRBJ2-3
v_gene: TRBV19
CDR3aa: CASSIADASDTQYF
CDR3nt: TGTGCCAGTAGTATAGCGGATGCCTCAGATACGCAGTATTTT

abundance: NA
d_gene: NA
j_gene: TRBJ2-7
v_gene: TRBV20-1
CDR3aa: CSAPDGTGPLVKQYF
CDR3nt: TGCAGTGCCCCCGACGGGACGGGGCCGCTAGTAAAGCAGTACTTC

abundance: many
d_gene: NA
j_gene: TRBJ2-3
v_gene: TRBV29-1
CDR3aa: CSVWRRGASDTQYF
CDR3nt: TGCAGCGTTTGGAGACGGGGGGCTAGCGATACGCAGTATTTT

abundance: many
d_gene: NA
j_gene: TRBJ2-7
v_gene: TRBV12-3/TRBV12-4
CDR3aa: CASRISGASEQYF
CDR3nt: TGTGCCAGCAGGATCTCCGGGGCCAGCGAGCAGTACTTC

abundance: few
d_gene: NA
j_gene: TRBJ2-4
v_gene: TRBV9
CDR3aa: CASSVDPLAKNIQYF
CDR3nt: TGTGCCAGCAGCGTAGACCCGTTAGCCAAAAACATTCAGTACTTC

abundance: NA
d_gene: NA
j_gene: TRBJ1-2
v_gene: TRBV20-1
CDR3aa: CSASAGGRDYTF
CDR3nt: TGCAGTGCTAGTGCGGGGGGCAGGGACTACACCTTC

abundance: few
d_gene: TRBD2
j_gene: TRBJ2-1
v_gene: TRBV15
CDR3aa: CATSRADAGGQFF
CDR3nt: TGTGCCACCAGCAGAGCGGACGCGGGGGGTCAGTTCTTC

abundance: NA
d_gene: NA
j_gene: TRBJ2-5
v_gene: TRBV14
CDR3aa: CASSQVEGRAVGETQYF
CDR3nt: TGTGCCAGCAGCCAAGTGGAGGGACGAGCCGTTGGAGAGACCCAGTACTTC

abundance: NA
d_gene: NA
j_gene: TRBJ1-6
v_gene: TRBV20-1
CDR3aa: CSASSLGGSNSPLHF
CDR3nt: TGCAGTGCCAGCAGCTTGGGCGGCAGTAATTCACCCCTCCACTTT

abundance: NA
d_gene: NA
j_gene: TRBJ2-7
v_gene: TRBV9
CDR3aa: CASSVGASYEQYF
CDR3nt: TGTGCCAGCAGCGTAGGGGCATCCTACGAGCAGTACTTC

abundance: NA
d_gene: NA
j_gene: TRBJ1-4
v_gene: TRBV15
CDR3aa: CATSRDRRGGSEKLFF
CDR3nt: TGTGCCACCAGCAGAGATCGCAGGGGCGGGAGTGAAAAACTGTTTTTT

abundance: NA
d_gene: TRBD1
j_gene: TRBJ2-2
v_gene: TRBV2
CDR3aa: CASSSGQVSPGELFF
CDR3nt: TGTGCCAGCAGCTCGGGACAGGTCAGCCCCGGGGAGCTGTTTTTT

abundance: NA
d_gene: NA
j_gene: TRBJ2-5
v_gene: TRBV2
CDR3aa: CASSENMGFGTQYF
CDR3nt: TGTGCCAGCAGTGAGAATATGGGTTTTGGGACCCAGTACTTC

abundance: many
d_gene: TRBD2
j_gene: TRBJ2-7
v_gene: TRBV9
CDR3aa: CASSVHRTSGSYEQYF
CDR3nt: TGTGCCAGCAGCGTACACCGGACTAGCGGGTCCTACGAGCAGTACTTC

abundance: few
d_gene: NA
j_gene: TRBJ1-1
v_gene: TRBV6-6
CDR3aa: CASSYPAELNTEAFF
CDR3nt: TGTGCCAGCAGTTACCCCGCAGAATTGAACACTGAAGCTTTCTTT

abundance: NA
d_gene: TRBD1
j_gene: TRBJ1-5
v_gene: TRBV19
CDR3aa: CACSIDGGQGNQPQHF
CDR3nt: TGTGCCTGTAGTATAGATGGAGGACAGGGAAATCAGCCCCAGCATTTT

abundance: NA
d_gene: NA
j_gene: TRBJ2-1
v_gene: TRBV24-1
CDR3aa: CATSDSGQNEQFF
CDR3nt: TGTGCCACCAGTGATTCGGGACAAAATGAGCAGTTCTTC

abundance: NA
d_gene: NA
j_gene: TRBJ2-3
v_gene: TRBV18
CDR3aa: CASSQRTRRSFTDTQYF
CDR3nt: TGTGCCAGCTCACAGCGGACGCGGCGTTCGTTCACAGATACGCAGTATTTT

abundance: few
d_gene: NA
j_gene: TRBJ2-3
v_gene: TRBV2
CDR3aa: CATLLRDTQYF
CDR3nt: TGTGCCACGCTACTTCGGGATACGCAGTATTTT